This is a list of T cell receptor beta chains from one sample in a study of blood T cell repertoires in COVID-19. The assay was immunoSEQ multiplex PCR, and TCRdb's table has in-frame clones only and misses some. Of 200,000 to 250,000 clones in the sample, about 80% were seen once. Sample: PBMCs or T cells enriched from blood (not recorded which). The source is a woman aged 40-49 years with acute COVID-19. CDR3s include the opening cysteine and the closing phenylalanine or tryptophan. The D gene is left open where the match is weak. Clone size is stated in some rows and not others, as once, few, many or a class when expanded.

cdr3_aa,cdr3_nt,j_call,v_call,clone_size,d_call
CASSSHFRQGVTEAFF,TGTGCCAGCAGTTCTCATTTCCGACAGGGAGTCACTGAAGCTTTCTTT,TRBJ1-1,TRBV28,few,TRBD1
CASSQDFHRGTYNEQFF,TGTGCCAGCAGCCAAGATTTCCACAGGGGGACCTACAATGAGCAGTTCTTC,TRBJ2-1,TRBV4-2,NA,TRBD1
CASSVAGAVDEQFF,TGTGCCAGCAGCGTAGCGGGAGCTGTTGATGAGCAGTTCTTC,TRBJ2-1,TRBV9,NA,NA
CASSLTQGGKTQYF,TGCGCCAGCAGCTTGACACAGGGTGGTAAGACCCAGTACTTC,TRBJ2-5,TRBV5-1,NA,NA
CASSREGLTDTIYF,TGTGCCAGCAGCCGTGAGGGACTGACGGACACCATATATTTT,TRBJ1-3,TRBV7-9,once,NA
CASSPGHYNEQFF,TGTGCCAGCAGCCCGGGACACTACAATGAGCAGTTCTTC,TRBJ2-1,TRBV5-5,NA,NA
CASSASWTGVLMEISYNEQFF,TGTGCCAGCAGTGCGAGCTGGACAGGGGTCCTTATGGAAATCTCCTACAATGAGCAGTTCTTC,TRBJ2-1,TRBV28,once,TRBD1
CASSLGSRGNEKLFF,TGTGCCAGCAGCCTTGGTTCAAGGGGTAATGAAAAACTGTTTTTT,TRBJ1-4,TRBV5-8,NA,NA
CASTPPGQPYEQYF,TGTGCCAGCACCCCCCCGGGACAGCCCTACGAGCAGTACTTC,TRBJ2-7,TRBV19,NA,TRBD1
CASSDGLGSSSYNEQFF,TGTGCCAGCAGCGATGGACTAGGGTCAAGCTCCTACAATGAGCAGTTCTTC,TRBJ2-1,TRBV11-2,NA,TRBD2
CASSSGRQETQYF,TGTGCCAGCAGTTCCGGGAGACAAGAGACCCAGTACTTC,TRBJ2-5,TRBV6-5,once,NA